Below, one T cell receptor (beta chain) is given with its context. Its antigen is currently not known. No qualities accompany the bases; no much larger clone lies one base away. Based on the germline V gene, the CDR1 and CDR2 sequences are KGHDR and SFDVKD. Germline trimming: 4 bases from V, 9 bases from J; junction bases outside gene matches: 5. The CDR3 numbers 16 residues from cysteine through phenylalanine. Only the CDR3 part of the read is kept: 48 bases, read in frame from the first base. The record originates from a study of blood T cell repertoires in COVID-19 (dated by TCRdb to 2020 to 2022). In terms of the full investigation: Collaborator samples came from the United States, Italy and Spain and covered acute and convalescent phases of COVID-19. The prospective study material was composed of cDNA or gDNA derived from T cells, B-cell-depleted T cells, or PBMCs. The dataset comprised deeply sampled blood TCRbeta repertoires from subjects exposed to, actively infected with, or recovered from COVID-19. A freely available public database, intended as a resource for researchers studying the immune response to SARS-CoV-2, is where the repertoires were released. The samples were drawn from the first 160 participants of the ongoing ImmuneRACE study and from 1,200 or so subjects provided by 6 global collaborators. Sample metadata almost always included a de-identified subject ID, COVID-19 status, age in years and sex. Where HLA class I and class II types were available, the types were taken from metadata supplied by the sample provider, not from assay-based typing.

The paper's findings and limits, for the study overall: How much clinical and demographic metadata was included differed by source and by participant, and the metadata was provided uncurated.

The collaborating institutions used their own protocols to collect whole blood in K2EDTA tubes. For TCRbeta analysis, collaborators shipped samples as frozen whole blood, isolated PBMCs, or DNA extracted from either of those sample types. The immunoSEQ Assay, a bias-controlled multiplex PCR, was used to amplify TCRbeta CDR3 regions from genomic DNA. The source study handled its data this way. Within the assay, amplification of reference gene primers was used to estimate how many nucleated cells each sample contained. To quantify the absolute abundance of each unique TCRbeta CDR3 rearrangement, sequence reads were collapsed and filtered. For each sample, productive Simpson clonality was calculated as the square root of Simpson's diversity index over productive rearrangements. In its TCRdb copy, this immuneACCESS table keeps in-frame sequences only and misses some clones. Where compared with another copy, unresolved V genes explain less than half of these, and the others have no known cause. V, J and clone size derive from that table, while D and trimming were established from the DNA sequence. The sample includes roughly 130,000 clones, with over 75% observed a single time. The ten largest make up roughly 3.6% of the sample.

Input material: peripheral blood. The chain employs TRBV24-1 and TRBJ2-1, and 16 junctional nucleotides match TRBD2. The clonotype comes from a woman in her sixties or seventies with acute or convalescent COVID-19. The CDR3 amino acid sequence is: CATSDPGTSGRGEQFF. The bases read TGTGCCACCAGTGACCCCGGGACTAGCGGGAGGGGTGAGCAGTTCTTC.